This TCR beta chain was identified during a study of glioma-infiltrating T cells after dendritic cell vaccination. Study summary: Dendritic cell vaccination trial patients had either newly diagnosed or recurrent glioblastoma.

Germline V lookup: CDR1 LNHDA, CDR2 SQIVND (reference sequence). This CDR3 has 14 residues. V lost 5 bases and J lost 13, with 20 bases in between. Time point indicated: after dendritic cell vaccination, including at tumor progression/relapse. Isocitrate dehydrogenase mutation was absent in all glioblastoma patients. Primers: 60 V beta forward and 13 J beta reverse. Here immunoSEQ multiplex PCR was the method, and the copy in TCRdb shows in-frame clones only, minus some. The data contain roughly 85,000 clones, around 84% of them seen just once; the ten biggest clones take up 8.5%. This chain uses TRBV19 with TRBJ2-2; possible D gene TRBD1, 6 bases. Sequencing used blood, obtained after dendritic cell vaccination. This TCR derives from a human donor with glioblastoma. The DNA for the CDR3 is TGTGCCAGTAGTTCCCAGATGGGGGCGGTAGGGCTGTTTTTT. It translates to CASSSQMGAVGLFF.